One sample yielded the 25 T cell receptor beta chains listed below, sequenced in a study of memory CD4+ T cells and cytomegalovirus serostatus. Single viable CD3+CD4+CD8-CD45RO+ cells were sorted as the memory CD4+ T cells. TCRdb's table, derived via immunoSEQ multiplex PCR, lists solely in-frame clones and lacks some. Of over 45,000 clones in the sample, about 81% were seen once. The sample was memory CD4+ T cells from blood. The receptors were gathered from an adult in good health and CMV-seronegative.

The genes are TRBV4-3 and TRBJ2-3; D perhaps matches TRBD1 (5 bases). CDR3 length equals 14 residues. Germline V lookup: CDR1 LGHNA, CDR2 YSLEER. V gave up 4 bases and J gave up 1 base, with 9 bases separating them. In DNA form, the CDR3 reads TGCGCCAGCAGCCCTCAGACAGGCACAGATACGCAGTATTTT. Translating gives CASSPQTGTDTQYF.

J is TRBJ2-1 and V is TRBV6-1, with TRBD1 identical over 7 bases. Trimming at V came to 7 bases and at J to 15 bases, leaving 12 bases not matched to a gene. This CDR3 is 12 amino acids long. Germline lookup yields CDR1 MNHNS and CDR2 SASEGT. CDR3 nucleotide sequence: TGTGCCAGCAATACAGGGGATGGTTCGTGGTTCTTC. It encodes CASNTGDGSWFF.

The chain links TRBV11-2 to TRBJ2-1, with D perhaps being TRBD1 or TRBD2 (5 bases each). From germline, CDR1 is SGHAT and CDR2 FQNNGV. The CDR3 sequence is 13 residues long. The V and J ends lost 6 bases and 4 bases respectively, with 10 bases between them. The CDR3 sequence: CASRGVWYNEQFF. The CDR3 region has the DNA TGTGCCAGCAGGGGGGTTTGGTACAATGAGCAGTTCTTC.

V usage is TRBV27 and J usage is TRBJ2-1; no firm D call. The CDR3 is made up of 14 amino acids. CDR1 is MNHEY, CDR2 SMNVEV, per germline (reference sequence). Between the trimmed V and J ends, which lost 0 bases and 0 bases, there was a span of 3 bases. The CDR3 DNA is TGTGCCAGCAGTTTATCGGGCTCCTACAATGAGCAGTTCTTC. Encoded protein: CASSLSGSYNEQFF.

This clone was observed a handful of times. The chain employs TRBV4-1 and TRBJ2-3; 7 bases are shared with TRBD1. The CDR3 spans 16 residues. Trimming at V came to 3 bases and at J to 1 base, leaving 7 bases not matched to a gene. The germline V gene encodes CDR1 MGHRA and CDR2 YSYEKL. This CDR3 is CASSHGFTGGTDTQYF. In DNA form, the CDR3 reads TGCGCCAGCAGCCACGGATTCACAGGGGGCACAGATACGCAGTATTTT.

This chain links TRBV5-4 with TRBJ1-3, with D possibly matching TRBD1 (5 bases). The CDR3 loop spans 15 amino acids. Trimming took off 0 bases at V and 0 bases at J, with 7 bases between the two ends. In germline, CDR1 is SGHNT, CDR2 YYREEE (reference sequence). The CDR3 DNA sequence: TGTGCCAGCAGCTTGGACAGGTCCTCTGGAAACACCATATATTTT. Its protein is CASSLDRSSGNTIYF.

The sample holds a few counts of this clone. This rearrangement joins TRBV7-9 to TRBJ2-3; the D gene is possibly TRBD2 (5 bases). The CDR3 totals 14 residues. V was trimmed by 5 bases and J by 2 bases, leaving 11 bases between them. Germline CDR1 reads SEHNR; CDR2 reads FQNEAQ (reference sequence). For the CDR3, the DNA is TGTGCCAGCAGCCGAATACGGGACACAGATACGCAGTATTTT. Amino acids: CASSRIRDTDTQYF.

The V call is TRBV5-4, the J call TRBJ1-3; possibly TRBD1 for D (5 bases). Germline V gene sequence: CDR1 SGHNT, CDR2 YYREEE (reference sequence). The CDR3 runs to 15 residues. Trimming shortened V by 4 bases and J by 0 bases, and 11 bases separated the two germline ends. CDR3 sequence reads: CASSLGGGSGNTIYF. The CDR3 DNA follows: TGTGCCAGCAGCCTGGGTGGGGGCTCTGGAAACACCATATATTTT.

The V call is TRBV5-4, the J call TRBJ2-7, with D unclear. V lost 0 bases and J lost 0, with 7 bases in between. The germline V gene encodes CDR1 SGHNT and CDR2 YYREEE (reference sequence). The CDR3 is 14 residues long. CDR3 nucleotide sequence: TGTGCCAGCAGCTTGGTAGGTGGCTCCTACGAGCAGTACTTC. Residues: CASSLVGGSYEQYF. Full variable domain (missing parts from reference TRBV5-4 and TRBJ2-7): ETGVTQSPTHLIKTRGQQVTLRCSSQSGHNTVSWYQQALGQGPQFIFQYYREEENGRGNFPPRFSGLQFPNYSSELNVNALELDDSALYLCASSLVGGSYEQYFGPGTRLTVT.

This clone has a handful of counts. The V call is TRBV2, the J call TRBJ1-5; possible D gene TRBD1, 5 bases. The CDR3 runs to 14 residues. Germline assignment: CDR1 SNHLY and CDR2 FYNNEI. Deletions cut 3 bases from V and 7 bases from J, with 13 bases between. The CDR3 loop reads CASSEGPVGQPQHF. CDR3 DNA: TGTGCCAGCAGTGAGGGACCGGTGGGACAGCCCCAGCATTTT.

This chain joins TRBV2 and TRBJ1-2; 7 positions match TRBD1. Trimming cost V 6 bases and J 7 bases; bases outside gene matches: 11. The CDR3 has 14 residues. Germline V lookup: CDR1 SNHLY, CDR2 FYNNEI. CDR3 DNA: TGTGCCAGCAGGAAGGGGGCGAGGGCTTCTGGCTACACCTTC. This encodes CASRKGARASGYTF.

The chain joins TRBV2 to TRBJ2-5; 12 bases line up with TRBD2. V lost 4 bases and J lost 5; bases outside the gene matches: 8. The germline CDR1 and CDR2 sequences are SNHLY and FYNNEI. This CDR3 spans 16 amino acids. The CDR3 spells CASSVQTSGGGETQYF. As DNA, the CDR3 is TGTGCCAGCAGTGTACAGACTAGCGGGGGTGGTGAGACCCAGTACTTC.

The chain uses TRBV9 and TRBJ2-1; D could derive from TRBD1 or TRBD2 (5 bases each). The V gene lost 0 bases and the J gene lost 12 bases, with 10 bases spanning the gap. The V gene's germline CDR1 is SGDLS and CDR2 YYNGEE. There are 12 residues in the CDR3. The CDR3 loop is CASSVARGPQFF. The CDR3 bases are TGTGCCAGCAGCGTAGCAAGGGGACCGCAGTTCTTC.

V gene TRBV2 combines with J gene TRBJ1-4; TRBD1 agrees at 9 bases. Germline V gives CDR1 SNHLY, CDR2 FYNNEI. This CDR3 contains 14 residues. The V segment lost 4 bases and the J segment 9 bases; nucleotides outside the gene matches: 6. CDR3 sequence reads: CASSAGTGRQKLFF. As DNA, the CDR3 is TGTGCCAGCAGTGCCGGGACAGGGAGACAAAAACTGTTTTTT.

Of note for this clone: This sample also contains other DNA sequences that code for the same CDR3. The rearrangement joins TRBV7-3 to TRBJ2-5, with D perhaps matching TRBD1 or TRBD2 (6 bases each). V was pared by 5 bases and J by 5 bases, with 21 bases between. Germline CDR1 and CDR2: SGHTA and FQGTGA. The CDR3 length is 16 residues. The CDR3 bases are TGTGCCAGCAGCCCCACTGGTCCTAGAGGGGGGGAGACCCAGTACTTC. It specifies CASSPTGPRGGETQYF.

DNA of the CDR3: TGTGCCAGCAGCTTAGTGCGGGGCCAGAGCTCCTACAATGAGCAGTTCTTC. Encoded protein: CASSLVRGQSSYNEQFF. J is TRBJ2-1 and V is TRBV7-8; D possibly corresponds to TRBD2 (6 bases). Per germline, CDR1 SGHVS and CDR2 FQNEAQ. Trimming removed 1 base at V and 0 bases at J, with 13 bases between. This CDR3 comprises 17 residues.

V usage is TRBV2 and J usage is TRBJ1-6, with D unclear. Trimming pared 6 bases from V and 2 bases from J, leaving 14 bases between. This CDR3 spans 16 amino acids. The germline gives CDR1 SNHLY, CDR2 FYNNEI. In DNA, the CDR3 is TGTGCCAGCAGACAAAGAATCGGGGCCTATAATTCACCCCTCCACTTT. Encoded protein: CASRQRIGAYNSPLHF.

This chain joins TRBV2 and TRBJ1-6, with D perhaps matching TRBD1 (5 bases). In germline, CDR1 is SNHLY, CDR2 FYNNEI. This CDR3 spans 17 amino acids. With 3 bases removed from V and 0 bases from J, the gap between germline ends came to 12 bases. The CDR3 DNA sequence: TGTGCCAGCAGTGATGGTCCAGGGAGCTCCTATAATTCACCCCTCCACTTT. Its translation is CASSDGPGSSYNSPLHF.

The V call is TRBV5-4, the J call TRBJ2-3; tentatively, D is TRBD2 (5 bases). CDR1 SGHNT and CDR2 YYREEE come from the germline V gene (reference sequence). CDR3 length equals 14 residues. Trimming took 0 bases from V and 6 from J, leaving 11 bases between them. Written as DNA, the CDR3 is TGTGCCAGCAGCTTGGAGGCCCGAGGGGATACGCAGTATTTT. It translates to CASSLEARGDTQYF.

The table lists this clone with a count of one. The gene calls are TRBV4-3 and TRBJ1-2; TRBD1 matches at 8 bases. Germline-derived CDR1 and CDR2 are LGHNA and YSLEER. The CDR3 length is 14 residues. V lost 3 bases and J lost 4; bases outside the gene matches: 4. The CDR3 sequence is CASSHHTGGYGYTF. CDR3 DNA sequence: TGCGCCAGCAGCCATCACACAGGGGGCTATGGCTACACCTTC.

The chain couples TRBV29-1 to TRBJ1-1; possibly TRBD1 for D (6 bases). With 6 bases removed from V and 2 bases from J, the gap between germline ends came to 10 bases. This CDR3 is built from 12 residues. The germline CDR1 and CDR2 sequences are SQVTM and ANQGSEA. CDR3 sequence reads: CSVIQGNTEAFF. The CDR3 DNA reads as TGCAGCGTAATACAGGGAAACACTGAAGCTTTCTTT.

The rearrangement links TRBV7-6 to TRBJ2-5; no firm D call. The CDR3 is 13 residues long. V lost 5 bases, J lost 0 bases, and 7 bases lay in between. The germline gives CDR1 SGHVS, CDR2 FNYEAQ. CDR3 in amino acids: CASSRRNQETQYF. In DNA form, the CDR3 reads TGTGCCAGCAGCCGACGGAACCAAGAGACCCAGTACTTC.

This rearrangement joins TRBV7-8 to TRBJ2-5, with a tentative D call TRBD2 (6 bases). This CDR3 is built from 13 residues. V shed 4 bases and J shed 2 bases, with 8 bases lying between them. Per the germline V gene, CDR1 is SGHVS and CDR2 is FQNEAQ. CDR3 region: CASSSSGQETQYF. The DNA of the CDR3 is TGTGCCAGCAGCTCCAGCGGGCAAGAGACCCAGTACTTC.

The chain's CDR3 is CASSFPRQGRVNYGYTF. Written as DNA, the CDR3 is TGTGCCAGCAGCTTCCCTCGCCAGGGTAGGGTTAACTATGGCTACACCTTC. This rearrangement joins TRBV7-9 to TRBJ1-2; possibly TRBD1 for D (5 bases). The germline V gene has CDR1 SEHNR and CDR2 FQNEAQ (reference sequence). V lost 3 bases to trimming and J lost 1 base, with 18 bases between them. The CDR3 consists of 17 residues.

V is TRBV5-1 and J is TRBJ2-3; 9 bases align to TRBD2. The germline V gene encodes CDR1 SGHRS and CDR2 YFSETQ. CDR3 length: 18 residues. Losses at the gene ends were 1 base for V and 7 bases for J; bases not matched to a gene: 16. The CDR3: CASSLLISRGGGGHTQYF. The CDR3 bases are TGCGCCAGCAGCTTGTTGATAAGTCGTGGCGGGGGGGGACATACGCAGTATTTT.